The 16 T cell receptor beta chains in this list originate from one sample, sequenced in a study of PD-1 blockade in classical Hodgkin lymphoma (dated by TCRdb to the early 2020s). Library generation was performed with the immunoSEQ multiplex PCR assay. Held by TCRdb, this immuneACCESS table contains in-frame sequences only and omits some clones. Under half of the omission traces to an unresolved V gene where checked; the cause of the rest is unknown. This sample lists roughly 140,000 clones; nearly 80% were detected once. Jointly, the top ten make up roughly 9.2% of the sample. The time point label corresponds to: cycle 2 day 1 (C2D1) of nivolumab. Every trial patient had relapsed following autologous stem cell transplantation, and prior brentuximab vedotin exposure was what differed among cohorts A, B and C. The sample consisted of peripheral blood mononuclear cells (PBMCs), taken before the second cycle of nivolumab. These TCRs come from a human donor with classical Hodgkin lymphoma.

Only one count was recorded for this clone. V gene TRBV21-1 combines with J gene TRBJ2-1; TRBD2, as called in the table, went unchecked against the DNA. TRBV21-1 is a pseudogene locus. The CDR3 contains 17 residues. CDR3 sequence: CASSKAGGASSYNEQFF. CDR3 DNA sequence: TGTGCCAGCAGCAAAGCGGGGGGGGCGAGCTCCTACAATGAGCAGTTCTTC.

The CDR3 reads CASSLPLANYGYTF. Here the CDR3 DNA reads TGTGCCAGCAGCTTACCCCTTGCTAACTATGGCTACACCTTC. V usage is TRBV7-9 and J usage is TRBJ1-2, with unresolved D. The CDR3 extends over 14 amino acids. Germline values: CDR1 SEHNR, CDR2 FQNEAQ (reference sequence). Trimming left V 2 bases short and J 0 bases short, with 7 bases between.

V usage is TRBV5-6 and J usage is TRBJ1-2, with D uncertain. Germline V CDR1 and CDR2: SGHDT, YYEEEE. This CDR3 has 17 amino acids. V gave up 5 bases and J gave up 0 bases, with 20 bases separating them. The CDR3 sequence: CASRPPTGRGTNYGYTF. The DNA for the CDR3 is TGTGCCAGCAGACCCCCAACGGGTAGAGGGACTAACTATGGCTACACCTTC.

This sequence joins TRBV27 and TRBJ2-1; D may be TRBD2 (6 bases). V lost 3 bases, J lost 2 bases, and 11 bases lay in between. Germline lookup yields CDR1 MNHEY and CDR2 SMNVEV (reference sequence). The CDR3 is 15 amino acids. CDR3 sequence: CASSFWLATYNEQFF. The CDR3 bases are TGTGCCAGCAGTTTTTGGCTAGCGACCTACAATGAGCAGTTCTTC.

This chain links TRBV9 with TRBJ2-5, with 7 bases that match TRBD2. Judging by the DNA end, TRBJ2-7 fits better; the J call may be wrong. CDR3 length equals 13 residues. Germline V gene data show CDR1 as SGDLS and CDR2 as YYNGEE. The CDR3 protein is CASSLSSGYEQYF. DNA for the CDR3: TGTGCCAGCAGTTTATCTAGCGGATACGAGCAGTACTTC.

The CDR3 spells CASSSSSNEKLFF. The CDR3 DNA follows: TGTGCCAGCAGCAGTTCCTCTAATGAAAAACTGTTTTTT. V usage is TRBV6-5 and J usage is TRBJ1-4; D unclear. CDR1 is MNHEY, CDR2 SVGAGI, per germline. V gave up 6 bases and J gave up 3 bases, with 8 bases separating them. The CDR3 contains 13 residues.

This chain links TRBV2 with TRBJ1-1, with D uncertain. Germline V gene data show CDR1 as SNHLY and CDR2 as FYNNEI. V dropped 7 bases and J dropped 5 bases, with 17 bases sitting between them. The CDR3 has 14 residues. The DNA for the CDR3 is TGTGCCAGCACCCCTATGGTAAAAGGTACTGAAGCTTTCTTT. Its protein product is CASTPMVKGTEAFF.

This clone has just a few counts. This chain's CDR3 is CASSYGSRRSPLHF. The CDR3 DNA is TGTGCCAGCAGTTACGGGTCGAGGCGTTCACCCCTCCACTTT. J is TRBJ1-6 and V is TRBV6-5; D is unresolved. Germline lookup yields CDR1 MNHEY and CDR2 SVGAGI. The ends were cut back, 2 bases at V and 9 bases at J, with 11 bases in the middle. CDR3 length: 14 residues.

This chain connects TRBV6-5 to TRBJ1-2; no clear D gene. The CDR3 length is 13 residues. The germline V gene has CDR1 MNHEY and CDR2 SVGAGI. V lost 7 bases and J lost 5, with 14 bases in between. The CDR3 here is CASTVTLGYGYTF. In nucleotides, the CDR3 is TGTGCCAGCACCGTCACCCTGGGGTATGGCTACACCTTC.

The chain recombines TRBV4-1 with TRBJ2-3, with 9 bases identical to TRBD2. The CDR3 contains 15 residues. CDR1 and CDR2 from the germline V gene are MGHRA and YSYEKL. Unmatched junction bases numbered 3, after V lost 3 bases and J lost 2 bases. The CDR3 coding sequence is TGCGCCAGCAGCCAGGCGGGGGGGACCACAGATACGCAGTATTTT. Its translation: CASSQAGGTTDTQYF.

V is TRBV7-9 and J is TRBJ1-2; no definite D call. This CDR3 region has 15 residues. V lost 6 bases and J 5 bases, leaving 19 bases between the germline ends. The germline V gene encodes CDR1 SEHNR and CDR2 FQNEAQ (reference sequence). This chain's CDR3 is CASRDTRTEIYGYTF. In nucleotides, the CDR3 is TGTGCCAGCAGAGATACGAGGACGGAGATATATGGCTACACCTTC.

The V gene is TRBV5-5, the J gene TRBJ1-3; 8 bases fit TRBD1. Germline assignment: CDR1 SGHKS and CDR2 YYEKEE (reference sequence). The CDR3 contains 18 residues. V was pared by 0 bases and J by 0 bases, with 8 bases of the junction left unmatched. The CDR3 here is CASSLVAGGTNSGNTIYF. CDR3 nucleotides: TGTGCCAGCAGCTTGGTGGCAGGGGGCACAAACTCTGGAAACACCATATATTTT.

This clone was recorded only once. The V and J genes are TRBV6-5 and TRBJ2-7; TRBD1 matches 7 bases. The CDR3 contains 11 residues. The V segment lost 4 bases and the J segment 10 bases; nucleotides outside the gene matches: 4. CDR1 and CDR2 (germline): MNHEY, SVGAGI. The chain's CDR3 is CASSSTGLQYF. Here the CDR3 DNA reads TGTGCCAGCAGTTCGACAGGGCTCCAGTACTTC.

CDR3 nucleotide sequence: TGTGCCACCAGCACCAGCAGACTAGCGGGAGGGTTAATCTACGAGCAGTACTTC. The encoded protein is CATSTSRLAGGLIYEQYF. The chain links TRBV15 to TRBJ2-7, with 14 bases matching TRBD2. Germline CDR1 reads LNHNV; CDR2 reads YYDKDF (reference sequence). J gave up 3 bases and V 4 bases, and 11 bases lay outside the gene matches. The CDR3 runs to 18 residues. Full variable domain (rest looked up from reference TRBV15 and TRBJ2-7): DAMVIQNPRYQVTQFGKPVTLSCSQTLNHNVMYWYQQKSSQAPKLLFHYYDKDFNNEADTPDNFQSRRPNTSFCFLDIRSPGLGDTAMYLCATSTSRLAGGLIYEQYFGPGTRLTVT.

The gene calls are TRBV6-1 and TRBJ2-1; 10 nucleotides agree with TRBD1. The CDR3 has 16 amino acids. CDR1 and CDR2 from the germline V gene are MNHNS and SASEGT. V lost 6 bases and J lost 5; bases outside the gene matches: 10. The CDR3 is CASSETGTGVHNEQFF. The CDR3, as DNA: TGTGCCAGCAGCGAAACCGGGACAGGGGTCCACAATGAGCAGTTCTTC.

About this clone itself: This CDR3 is also generated by other DNA sequences in the sample. The V call is TRBV19, the J call TRBJ1-5; D remains ambiguous. The ends were cut back, 3 bases at V and 1 base at J, with 1 base in the middle. The germline V gene has CDR1 LNHDA and CDR2 SQIVND (reference sequence). CDR3 length equals 12 residues. CDR3 DNA sequence: TGTGCCAGTAGTATCAGCAATCAGCCCCAGCATTTT. Amino acid sequence: CASSISNQPQHF.